The rows below give T cell receptor beta chains drawn from one sample of a study of cytomegalovirus exposure and HLA in healthy donors. The assay was immunoSEQ multiplex PCR, and TCRdb's table has in-frame clones only and misses some. The sample contains over 250,000 clones, approximately 86% of which appear only once. Material: PBMCs. The source of these receptors is a woman aged 18-29 years in good health and CMV-seronegative. CDR3s include the opening cysteine and the closing phenylalanine or tryptophan. The order of the fields is J gene, V gene, CDR3 protein.

TRBJ2-3	TRBV9	CASSEGGQADTQYF
TRBJ1-1	TRBV4-3	CASSWGTGVATEAFF
TRBJ1-2	TRBV5-1	CASSLAGGGDGYTF
TRBJ1-5	TRBV27	CASGGGNQPQHF
TRBJ2-3	TRBV21-1	CASSKTRLAECTDTQYF
TRBJ1-6	TRBV30	CAWRKRGIYNSPLHF
TRBJ1-1	TRBV5-1	CASREQGAPDTEAFF
TRBJ1-5	TRBV2	CASTNRDNLNQPQHF
TRBJ2-1	TRBV5-1	CASTLRTGNNNEQFF
TRBJ1-1	TRBV10-3	CAISEPGRQGDTEAFF
TRBJ2-3	TRBV5-1	CASSLIPSGGRDTQYF
TRBJ2-2	TRBV28	CASFRVGEAGELFF
TRBJ1-1	TRBV5-1	CASSTRQGPNTEAFF
TRBJ2-5	TRBV11-2	CASSFAGLETQYF
TRBJ2-5	TRBV19	CASSIEAAGQTQYF
TRBJ1-1	TRBV10-1	CASSDAQTGGKTEAFF
TRBJ2-1	TRBV30	CAWTSGRGANEQFF
TRBJ2-3	TRBV7-2	CASSITGGIRTDTQYF
TRBJ2-7	TRBV27	CASSLGTSGRGEQYF
TRBJ2-2	TRBV27	CASSLLTGGATGELFF
TRBJ2-7	TRBV11-3	CASSARTAWPYEQYF
TRBJ2-1	TRBV27	CASSPGTSGKGEQFF
TRBJ1-1	TRBV25-1	CASPQLARESGTEAFF
TRBJ1-2	TRBV30	CAFDGQRRSYTF
TRBJ1-1	TRBV30	CAWIGAQANTEAFF
TRBJ1-4	TRBV6-5	CASSRQYTNEKLFF
TRBJ1-1	TRBV6-5	CASTSGENTEAFF
TRBJ1-5	TRBV2	CASSDRTENQPQHF
TRBJ2-2	TRBV11-3	CATAGNTGELFF
TRBJ2-7	TRBV4-3	CASSQDFSGAGYEQYF
TRBJ1-2	TRBV19	CASSTGQGANGYTF
TRBJ2-5	TRBV27	CASSFKTQYF
TRBJ2-3	TRBV7-2	CASIRTSPPDTQYF
TRBJ2-6	TRBV7-2	CASSFGTVSSGANVLTF
TRBJ1-2	TRBV19	CASSIRDRAIYTF
TRBJ2-5	TRBV9	CASSVTGLETQYF
TRBJ2-7	TRBV2	CASSGTGTTYEQYF
TRBJ2-1	TRBV30	CAGGIAIDSYNEQFF
TRBJ1-6	TRBV4-3	CASSQERDLDYSPLHF
TRBJ1-2	TRBV30	CAWSKQGALGYTF
TRBJ1-4	TRBV20-1	CSARGGEKLFF